The 10 T cell receptor beta chains reported below all come from one sample, sequenced in a study of PD-L1 blockade in urothelial cancer. As for time point: peripheral blood 6 weeks after treatment start. Sequencing was performed with immunoSEQ multiplex PCR; in TCRdb, only in-frame clones are kept and a portion is missing. The sample has 20,000 to 25,000 clones; under 90% are singletons. This material consisted of PBMCs, taken around atezolizumab (anti-PD-L1) treatment. These receptors all come from a man between 65 and 80 years old with urothelial cancer.

This clone was found once. The V call is TRBV4-2, the J call TRBJ1-3; D unclear. This CDR3 region has 12 residues. Between the trimmed V and J ends, which lost 4 bases and 8 bases, there was a span of 9 bases. Germline lookup yields CDR1 LGHNA and CDR2 YNFKEQ. DNA for the CDR3: TGTGCCAGCAGCCGCCCGAGGGACACCATATATTTT. This translates into CASSRPRDTIYF.

This clone appeared once. This sequence joins TRBV29-1 and TRBJ2-1; D call uncertain. This CDR3 region has 13 residues. Germline lookup yields CDR1 SQVTM and CDR2 ANQGSEA. Trimming removed 3 bases from V and 6 bases from J, with 12 bases in between. The CDR3 loop reads CSVDLRQANEQFF. The CDR3 coding sequence is TGCAGCGTTGATCTTCGTCAGGCCAATGAGCAGTTCTTC.

The sample holds one count of this clone. The chain uses TRBV5-1 and TRBJ2-5; 8 bases match TRBD2. Trimming removed 4 bases from V and 2 bases from J; junction bases left unmatched: 7. The CDR3 has 15 residues. The germline V gene encodes CDR1 SGHRS and CDR2 YFSETQ. The CDR3 DNA reads as TGCGCCAGCAGCCCCTCATCTAGCGGGCAAGAGACCCAGTACTTC. Translating it yields CASSPSSSGQETQYF.

The V call is TRBV21-1, the J call TRBJ2-3; the table's D call, TRBD2, was not checked against the DNA. TRBV21-1 counts as a pseudogene. This CDR3 is built from 17 residues. In DNA, the CDR3 is TGTGCCAGCAGCAAAGACGGTGAGCGGGAGATCGCTGATACGCAGTATTTT. Translating it yields CASSKDGEREIADTQYF.

The V gene is TRBV2, the J gene TRBJ1-1; D is unclear. The CDR3 extends over 13 amino acids. The germline CDR1 and CDR2 sequences are SNHLY and FYNNEI. V was trimmed by 2 bases and J by 4 bases, leaving 8 bases between them. The CDR3 region is CASSERGATEAFF. The CDR3 nucleotides read TGTGCCAGCAGTGAACGGGGTGCCACTGAAGCTTTCTTT.

V and J are TRBV19 and TRBJ2-6; D may be TRBD1 (6 bases). Germline V gene lookup returns CDR1 LNHDA and CDR2 SQIVND (reference sequence). Trimming removed 5 bases at V and 0 bases at J, with 20 bases between. The CDR3 loop spans 19 amino acids. This CDR3 is CASSLRTALLTSGANVLTF. CDR3 nucleotide sequence: TGTGCCAGTAGTCTTCGGACAGCCCTTCTAACCTCTGGGGCCAACGTCCTGACTTTC.

The J gene is TRBJ2-6, the V gene TRBV19, with D unresolved. Germline lookup yields CDR1 LNHDA and CDR2 SQIVND (reference sequence). The ends were cut back, 10 bases at V and 0 bases at J, with 7 bases in the middle. The CDR3 length is 13 residues. DNA of the CDR3: TGTGCCACCTATCGCTCTGGGGCCAACGTCCTGACTTTC. Translation: CATYRSGANVLTF. The whole variable domain, filled in from reference TRBV19 and TRBJ2-6, reads DGGITQSPKYLFRKEGQNVTLSCEQNLNHDAMYWYRQDPGQGLRLIYYSQIVNDFQKGDIAEGYSVSREKKESFPLTVTSAQKNPTAFYLCATYRSGANVLTFGAGSRLTVL.

This sequence joins TRBV4-3 and TRBJ1-2, with 8 bases that match TRBD1. Germline loops: CDR1 LGHNA, CDR2 YSLEER. CDR3 length equals 18 residues. Trimming at V came to 0 bases and at J to 2 bases, leaving 11 bases not matched to a gene. The chain's CDR3 is CASSQEVFAGDRNYGYTF. For the CDR3, the DNA is TGCGCCAGCAGCCAAGAAGTGTTTGCGGGGGACAGGAACTATGGCTACACCTTC.

The V gene is TRBV4-1, the J gene TRBJ2-3; 9 bases match TRBD2. The CDR3 has 18 amino acids. The V gene end was trimmed by 3 bases and the J gene end by 2 bases; junction bases not matched to a gene: 12. Germline CDR1 reads MGHRA; CDR2 reads YSYEKL. The CDR3 loop reads CASSQENYAGGNTDTQYF. The CDR3 DNA is TGCGCCAGCAGCCAGGAAAACTATGCGGGAGGGAACACAGATACGCAGTATTTT.

Only one count was recorded for this clone. The CDR3 DNA sequence: TGTGCCAGCAGCTTAGCGGGAGAAGGTACGCAGTATTTT. It translates to CASSLAGEGTQYF. The J gene is TRBJ2-3, the V gene TRBV11-1; D is perhaps TRBD2 (5 bases). Germline V gene lookup returns CDR1 SGHAT and CDR2 FQDESV (reference sequence). The CDR3 totals 13 residues. Deletions cut 0 bases from V and 8 bases from J, with 9 bases between.